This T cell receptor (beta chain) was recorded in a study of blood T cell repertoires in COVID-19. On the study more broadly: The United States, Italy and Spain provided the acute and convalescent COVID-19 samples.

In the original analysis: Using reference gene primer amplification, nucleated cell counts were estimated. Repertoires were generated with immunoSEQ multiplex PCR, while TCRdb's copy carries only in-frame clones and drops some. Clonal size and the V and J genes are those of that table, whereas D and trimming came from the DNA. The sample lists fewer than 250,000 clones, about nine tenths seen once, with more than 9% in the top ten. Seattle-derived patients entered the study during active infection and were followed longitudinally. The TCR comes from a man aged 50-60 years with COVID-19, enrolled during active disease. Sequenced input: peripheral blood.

The CDR3 loop is CASSPRGPTSGSPYEQYF. The CDR3 DNA reads TGTGCCAGCTCACCACGAGGGCCAACTAGCGGGAGTCCCTACGAGCAGTACTTC. The chain joins TRBV18 to TRBJ2-7; 11 nucleotides agree with TRBD2. The CDR3 extends over 18 amino acids. Per germline, CDR1 KGHSH and CDR2 LQKENI. V was pared by 1 base and J by 2 bases, with 10 bases of the junction left unmatched.